The entry below gives a single T cell receptor beta chain sequence along with its context. Within the sample, other DNA sequences also encode this same CDR3. CDR3 length: 13 residues. Germline loops: CDR1 MNHEY, CDR2 SVGAGI. The V and J ends lost 6 bases and 2 bases respectively, with 8 bases between them. This record belongs to a study of PD-L1 blockade in urothelial cancer. In the study overall: Prior exposure to chemotherapy in patients amounted to 0 to 3 regimens received.

TCRdb's table, derived via immunoSEQ multiplex PCR, lists solely in-frame clones and lacks some. The sample has about 91,000 clones; 85% to 95% are singletons. The sequences come from PBMCs, collected around atezolizumab (anti-PD-L1) treatment. The sequence derives from a man aged 55 to 70 with urothelial cancer. The chain has TRBV6-5 and TRBJ1-5, with TRBD1 as a possible D gene (6 bases). The CDR3 is CASRRQGNQPQHF. CDR3 nucleotide sequence: TGTGCCAGCAGACGACAGGGCAATCAGCCCCAGCATTTT.